This T cell receptor (beta chain) came from a study of blood T cell repertoires in COVID-19. TCRdb's copy holds only in-frame clones and misses some; the assay was immunoSEQ multiplex PCR. The profile shows roughly 250,000 clones, approximately 80% of them singletons. This CDR3 has 16 residues. Germline values: CDR1 SGHDN, CDR2 FVKESK. Trimming took off 5 bases at V and 2 bases at J, with 15 bases between the two ends. Sequenced: peripheral blood. V and J are TRBV14 and TRBJ1-4; D possibly corresponds to TRBD1 (6 bases). This TCR was sampled from a woman aged 40 to 49 with active or convalescent COVID-19. In nucleotides, the CDR3 is TGTGCCAGCAGCAAACCCACAGGGTCGACTAATGAAAAACTGTTTTTT. Amino acid sequence: CASSKPTGSTNEKLFF.